This paragraph covers one T cell receptor (beta chain) sequence. Antigen: not known. This sample is drawn from a study of identifying expanded T cells in peripheral blood. V dropped 8 bases and J dropped 3 bases, with 13 bases sitting between them. The length of the CDR3 is 13 residues. Germline CDR1 is MNHNS and CDR2 is SASEGT. Sequenced by immunoSEQ multiplex PCR; TCRdb stores in-frame clones only, minus some. Of around 85,000 clones in the sample, 88% were seen once. Overall study findings and caveats: Differentially abundant clones: roughly 1.2 between replicates, approximately 16 at approximately 13 days, less than 20 at four.

Sequenced: blood. The gene calls are TRBV6-1 and TRBJ1-2; D is undetermined. The TCR sequence derives from a person aged 18 to 70 in good health. The CDR3 DNA sequence: TGTGCCAGCCGGCTCACCCTCGACTATGGCTACACCTTC. This codes for CASRLTLDYGYTF.